This T cell receptor (beta chain) is drawn from a study of shared clonotypes between healthy human individuals. The length of the CDR3 is 15 residues. Trimming removed 0 bases at V and 0 bases at J, with 9 bases between. The germline gives CDR1 SGDLS, CDR2 YYNGEE. The method was immunoSEQ multiplex PCR; TCRdb's version includes in-frame clones alone and lacks a portion of them. The profile shows around 500,000 clones, around 75% of them singletons. For this clone: The antigen is undetermined.

Study-wide results and limits: The diversity represented, both genetic and in exposure history, was limited by few donors.

The specimen was PBMCs. The TCR comes from a woman in her forties in good health. Some clones in this sample may be carry-over from other donors' samples. The chain couples TRBV9 to TRBJ1-2, with D perhaps matching TRBD1 (5 bases). The CDR3 sequence: CASSVDDRANYGYTF. In nucleotides, the CDR3 is TGTGCCAGCAGCGTAGATGACAGAGCTAACTATGGCTACACCTTC.